These 29 T cell receptor beta chains were sequenced from one sample in a study of blood T cell repertoires in COVID-19. Method: immunoSEQ multiplex PCR; TCRdb's copy keeps in-frame clones and lacks some. Among about 360,000 clones listed, about 88% were seen once. Source material: peripheral blood. All receptors derive from an older woman with COVID-19, enrolled during active disease.

The gene calls are TRBV7-2 and TRBJ2-5, with TRBD1 as a possible D gene (6 bases). Trimming left V 5 bases short and J 1 base short, with 11 bases between. CDR3 length equals 14 residues. From germline, CDR1 is SGHTA and CDR2 FQGNSA. Here the CDR3 reads CASSLTGPQETQYF. In DNA, the CDR3 is TGTGCCAGCAGCCTGACAGGCCCCCAAGAGACCCAGTACTTC.

This chain links TRBV3-1 (or the pseudogene TRBV3-2) with TRBJ2-7; possibly TRBD2 for D (6 bases). The V gene lost 4 bases and the J gene lost 7 bases, with 17 bases spanning the gap. The CDR3 contains 14 residues. Germline V CDR1 and CDR2: LGHDT, YNNKEL (reference sequence). The DNA of the CDR3 is TGTGCCAGCAGCCTCGGATCTTCTGGGGGGGAGCAGTACTTC. This translates into CASSLGSSGGEQYF.

V and J are TRBV5-6 and TRBJ1-2, with D possibly being TRBD1 (6 bases). Trimming removed 5 bases from V and 3 bases from J, with 17 bases in between. The CDR3 is 15 amino acids. Germline CDR1 is SGHDT and CDR2 is YYEEEE. CDR3 amino acids: CASSQLAQGYYGYTF. The CDR3, as DNA: TGTGCCAGCAGTCAGTTGGCACAGGGATACTATGGCTACACCTTC.

The chain links TRBV7-6 to TRBJ1-1, with 7 bases matching TRBD1. Germline CDR1 and CDR2: SGHVS and FNYEAQ. The CDR3 consists of 15 residues. J lost 1 base, V lost 2 bases, and 4 bases had no gene match. The CDR3 is CASSLPGTENTEAFF. Here the CDR3 DNA reads TGTGCCAGCAGCTTACCCGGGACAGAGAACACTGAAGCTTTCTTT.

The J gene is TRBJ2-2, the V gene TRBV19, with a possible D match to TRBD2 (6 bases). Trimming left V 1 base short and J 6 bases short, with 12 bases between. The germline V gene has CDR1 LNHDA and CDR2 SQIVND (reference sequence). The CDR3 is made up of 15 amino acids. The CDR3 bases are TGTGCCAGTAGTATAGGGACAAGGAGGGCCGGGGAGCTGTTTTTT. This encodes CASSIGTRRAGELFF.

This chain joins TRBV5-6 and TRBJ2-5, with TRBD2 matching 10 bases. The V and J ends lost 4 bases and 5 bases, in that order; junction bases with no gene match: 5. The germline V gene has CDR1 SGHDT and CDR2 YYEEEE. The CDR3 consists of 14 residues. The CDR3 sequence: CASSPGTSVETQYF. The CDR3 bases are TGTGCCAGCAGCCCAGGGACTAGCGTTGAGACCCAGTACTTC. The variable domain in full, with the rest retrieved from reference TRBV5-6 and TRBJ2-5, is DAGVTQSPTHLIKTRGQQVTLRCSPKSGHDTVSWYQQALGQGPQFIFQYYEEEERQRGNFPDRFSGHQFPNYSSELNVNALLLGDSALYLCASSPGTSVETQYFGPGTRLLVL.

The chain is built from TRBV9 and TRBJ2-1, with D tentatively TRBD2 (6 bases). The ends were cut back, 0 bases at V and 4 bases at J, with 11 bases in the middle. This CDR3 has 15 residues. Germline values: CDR1 SGDLS, CDR2 YYNGEE. The CDR3 region has the DNA TGTGCCAGCAGCGTAGCGGGAGTGGGGTACAATGAGCAGTTCTTC. It encodes CASSVAGVGYNEQFF.

The chain carries TRBV9 and TRBJ2-7; no clear D gene. The CDR3 sequence is 14 residues long. From germline, CDR1 is SGDLS and CDR2 YYNGEE. The germline V and J ends were trimmed by 4 bases and 1 base, with 12 bases remaining between them. DNA for the CDR3: TGTGCCAGCAGCCCTACAGTCGGTTCCTACGAGCAGTACTTC. Amino acid sequence: CASSPTVGSYEQYF.

The CDR3 bases are TGCGCCAGCAGCTTGGGACTTTACGAGCAGTACTTC. This gives the protein CASSLGLYEQYF. This chain links TRBV5-1 with TRBJ2-7; no clear D gene. The CDR3 has 12 amino acids. Trimming removed 0 bases from V and 4 bases from J, with 5 bases in between. Germline CDR1 is SGHRS and CDR2 is YFSETQ.

The rearrangement uses TRBV6-6 and TRBJ2-3, with TRBD2 identical over 8 bases. CDR1 and CDR2 (germline): MNHNY, SVGAGI (reference sequence). With 7 bases clipped from V and 3 bases from J, the junction kept 6 bases outside the gene matches. The CDR3 length is 14 residues. CDR3 region: CASTRGGQTDTQYF. CDR3 nucleotide sequence: TGTGCCAGCACCCGGGGGGGCCAGACAGATACGCAGTATTTT.

V and J are TRBV4-3 and TRBJ1-2, with D tentatively TRBD1 (5 bases). V lost 0 bases to trimming and J lost 5 bases, with 7 bases between them. This CDR3 region has 13 residues. Germline loops: CDR1 LGHNA, CDR2 YSLEER. The CDR3 here is CASSQDREYGYTF. CDR3 sequence (DNA): TGCGCCAGCAGCCAAGACAGGGAATATGGCTACACCTTC.

This chain connects TRBV2 to TRBJ1-5; D ambiguous. There are 14 residues in the CDR3. CDR1 SNHLY and CDR2 FYNNEI come from the germline V gene. Trimming removed 3 bases at V and 1 base at J, with 7 bases between. The DNA for the CDR3 is TGTGCCAGCAGTGATCAGAGGAGCAATCAGCCCCAGCATTTT. Amino acids: CASSDQRSNQPQHF.

The chain uses TRBV7-2 and TRBJ2-2; weak D call: TRBD1 (5 bases). Trimming pared 3 bases from V and 5 bases from J, leaving 13 bases between. Germline CDR1 and CDR2: SGHTA and FQGNSA. This CDR3 comprises 15 residues. CDR3 protein: CASSFGHRWTGELFF. The CDR3, as DNA: TGTGCCAGCAGCTTTGGACACCGGTGGACCGGGGAGCTGTTTTTT.

The V gene is TRBV5-1, the J gene TRBJ1-1; weak D call: TRBD1 (6 bases). CDR3 length equals 15 residues. Per germline, CDR1 SGHRS and CDR2 YFSETQ. The V and J ends lost 4 bases and 3 bases respectively, with 16 bases between them. The CDR3 coding sequence is TGCGCCAGCAGCCCTTGGGGGGGGGCGGACACTGAAGCTTTCTTT. It is translated as CASSPWGGADTEAFF.

The chain joins TRBV19 to TRBJ2-5; D remains unclear. CDR3 length: 14 residues. Germline-derived CDR1 and CDR2 are LNHDA and SQIVND (reference sequence). V shed 5 bases and J shed 0 bases, with 10 bases lying between them. CDR3 region: CASSVSVYQETQYF. As DNA, the CDR3 is TGTGCCAGTAGTGTCTCCGTATACCAAGAGACCCAGTACTTC. Full variable domain (rest looked up from reference TRBV19 and TRBJ2-5): DGGITQSPKYLFRKEGQNVTLSCEQNLNHDAMYWYRQDPGQGLRLIYYSQIVNDFQKGDIAEGYSVSREKKESFPLTVTSAQKNPTAFYLCASSVSVYQETQYFGPGTRLLVL.

This chain connects TRBV2 to TRBJ1-2; TRBD1 matches at 8 bases. V was pared by 3 bases and J by 6 bases, with 6 bases of the junction left unmatched. Germline V CDR1 and CDR2: SNHLY, FYNNEI. The CDR3 is made up of 14 amino acids. The CDR3 protein is CASSDRTGLDGYTF. CDR3 coding DNA: TGTGCCAGCAGTGATCGGACAGGGCTCGATGGCTACACCTTC.

The count of this clone is one. This chain links TRBV6-2 or TRBV6-3 with TRBJ1-6, with D unresolved. The CDR3 is made up of 14 amino acids. Germline-derived CDR1 and CDR2 are MNHEY and SVGEGT. V was trimmed by 2 bases and J by 7 bases, leaving 9 bases between them. The CDR3 is CASSYPVRNSPLHF. DNA for the CDR3: TGTGCCAGCAGTTACCCGGTTCGGAATTCACCCCTCCACTTT.

The genes are TRBV7-2 and TRBJ2-1, with 10 bases fitting TRBD2. The V segment lost 1 base and the J segment 9 bases; nucleotides outside the gene matches: 6. The CDR3 has 15 amino acids. CDR1 SGHTA and CDR2 FQGNSA come from the germline V gene. The CDR3 DNA is TGTGCCAGCAGCTTAGAGAGCGGGGGGGCCTCTGAGCAGTTCTTC. It specifies CASSLESGGASEQFF.

The chain uses TRBV6-2 or TRBV6-3 and TRBJ2-1; 10 bases are shared with TRBD2. The J segment lost 3 bases and the V segment lost 2 bases, leaving 7 bases of the junction unmatched. Germline V gene data show CDR1 as MNHEY and CDR2 as SVGEGT. The CDR3 extends over 17 amino acids. This chain's CDR3 is CASSYVASGGNYNEQFF. The CDR3 nucleotides read TGTGCCAGCAGTTACGTCGCTAGCGGGGGCAACTACAATGAGCAGTTCTTC.

This clone was observed a single time. The V call is TRBV9, the J call TRBJ2-1; 15 bases agree with TRBD2. The CDR3 extends over 20 amino acids. With V trimmed by 3 bases and J by 5 bases, 15 bases remained unmatched. Looked up from germline, CDR1 is SGDLS and CDR2 is YYNGEE. DNA for the CDR3: TGTGCCAGCAGCGACCCTTCCGGGACTAGCGGGGGGCTGGTCGACAATGAGCAGTTCTTC. Its translation: CASSDPSGTSGGLVDNEQFF.

This clone was recorded only once. The identical CDR3 is also encoded by other nucleotide sequences in the sample. The rearrangement joins TRBV2 to TRBJ2-5, with TRBD1 matching 9 bases. The CDR3 consists of 15 residues. V trimming: 6 bases; J trimming: 5 bases; junction bases outside the gene matches: 10. Germline V gene lookup returns CDR1 SNHLY and CDR2 FYNNEI. This CDR3 is CASSAGQGFGETQYF. The CDR3 nucleotides read TGTGCCAGCAGCGCTGGACAGGGGTTTGGGGAGACCCAGTACTTC.

The chain employs TRBV30 and TRBJ2-5; 11 nucleotides line up with TRBD2. This CDR3 has 14 residues. In germline, CDR1 is GTSNPN, CDR2 SVGIG (reference sequence). Unmatched junction bases numbered 7, after V lost 4 bases and J lost 6 bases. CDR3: CAWKLAGGRQTQYF. CDR3 sequence (DNA): TGTGCCTGGAAATTAGCGGGGGGGCGACAGACCCAGTACTTC.

CDR3 nucleotide sequence: TGTGCCAGCAGCGTAAGCCCGCAGGCAGGGCGCGAGCAGTACTTC. It encodes CASSVSPQAGREQYF. This chain uses TRBV9 with TRBJ2-7; D is perhaps TRBD1 (5 bases). V lost 1 base and J 6 bases, leaving 17 bases between the germline ends. Germline V gene sequence: CDR1 SGDLS, CDR2 YYNGEE. This CDR3 region has 15 residues.

The rearrangement joins TRBV29-1 to TRBJ1-2; 8 bases are a match to TRBD1. Germline-derived CDR1 and CDR2 are SQVTM and ANQGSEA. J gave up 7 bases and V 5 bases, and 18 bases lay outside the gene matches. The CDR3 totals 16 residues. The CDR3 loop reads CSVQLDREASIGGYTF. The DNA of the CDR3 is TGCAGCGTTCAATTGGACAGGGAAGCCTCTATCGGTGGCTACACCTTC.

The chain joins TRBV7-3 to TRBJ1-1, with D possibly being TRBD1 (5 bases). The length of the CDR3 is 14 residues. The V and J ends lost 3 bases and 1 base respectively, with 9 bases between them. Germline lookup yields CDR1 SGHTA and CDR2 FQGTGA. CDR3 bases: TGTGCCAGCAGCTTTCTCGGGGGGAACACTGAAGCTTTCTTT. The encoded protein is CASSFLGGNTEAFF.

The rearrangement links TRBV11-3 to TRBJ1-2, with 7 bases identical to TRBD1. The CDR3 sequence is 16 residues long. V was clipped by 2 bases and J by 7 bases; unmatched bases: 13. Germline assignment: CDR1 SGHNT and CDR2 YENEEA. CDR3 region: CASSLPHWTGRGGYTF. The CDR3 DNA is TGTGCCAGCAGCTTACCCCACTGGACAGGCCGGGGTGGCTACACCTTC.

The chain has TRBV12-5 and TRBJ1-5; TRBD1 aligns across 7 bases. CDR1 LGHNT and CDR2 FRNRAP come from the germline V gene. After removal of 9 bases from V and 9 bases from J, the junction contained 17 bases not matched to a gene. There are 15 residues in the CDR3. CDR3 sequence: CASTPTNRGEGPQHF. CDR3 bases: TGTGCTAGCACCCCCACGAACAGGGGCGAGGGGCCCCAGCATTTT.

V usage is TRBV4-1 and J usage is TRBJ1-2, with TRBD1 as a possible D gene (5 bases). CDR3 size: 15 residues. The V gene lost 5 bases and the J gene lost 5 bases, with 18 bases spanning the gap. Germline loops: CDR1 MGHRA, CDR2 YSYEKL. The CDR3 region has the DNA TGCGCCAGCAGCGAACAGGTTGGCCCTCTATATGGCTACACCTTC. This encodes CASSEQVGPLYGYTF.

The V and J genes are TRBV4-3 and TRBJ2-1, with D hard to call. The V gene's germline CDR1 is LGHNA and CDR2 YSLEER. CDR3 size: 16 residues. V lost 0 bases and J 3 bases, leaving 12 bases between the germline ends. CDR3 in DNA: TGCGCCAGCAGCCAAGAGGGCCTTTACAACTACAATGAGCAGTTCTTC. Translation gives CASSQEGLYNYNEQFF.